Presented here are 10 T cell receptor beta chains from one specimen sequenced in a study of T cells after yellow fever vaccination. TCRdb called the 5' RACE reads again in MiXCR, with one record for every CDR3 protein. Among 150,000 to 200,000 distinct CDR3 sequences, approximately 10% were seen once, and the ten largest hold about 38%. This sample comprised CD8+ T cells sorted from PBMCs, obtained 15 days after the yellow fever booster vaccination. The receptors were sampled from a man aged 18 to 29 who received the YFV17D yellow fever vaccine.

The V gene is TRBV7-6, the J gene TRBJ2-3; 9 positions agree with TRBD2. Unmatched junction bases numbered 10, after V lost 0 bases and J lost 3 bases. The CDR3 contains 18 residues. Germline values: CDR1 SGHVS, CDR2 FNYEAQ. CDR3 in DNA: TGTGCCAGCAGCTTAGCTGATGGCGGGGGGGAGGCGACAGATACGCAGTATTTT. Translated: CASSLADGGGEATDTQYF.

The table lists this clonotype with a few counts. The chain has TRBV7-2 and TRBJ2-7; D not resolved. V lost 5 bases and J lost 3, with 17 bases in between. CDR3 length: 15 residues. CDR1 and CDR2 (germline): SGHTA, FQGNSA. Written as DNA, the CDR3 is TGTGCCAGCAGCCACATACAGCGAACTTACTACGAGCAGTACTTC. It translates to CASSHIQRTYYEQYF.

The chain joins TRBV20-1 to TRBJ2-7; 11 positions match TRBD2. J was trimmed by 2 bases and V by 1 base; bases with no gene match: 1. The CDR3 consists of 14 residues. Per the germline V gene, CDR1 is DFQATT and CDR2 is SNEGSKA (reference sequence). CDR3 bases: TGCAGTGCTAGAGTTAGCGGGGGGGCCTACGAGCAGTACTTC. Amino acid sequence: CSARVSGGAYEQYF.

The rearrangement uses TRBV5-1 and TRBJ2-1; tentatively, D is TRBD1 (6 bases). CDR1 SGHRS and CDR2 YFSETQ come from the germline V gene. The CDR3 is made up of 14 amino acids. Trimming left V 2 bases short and J 5 bases short, with 11 bases between. The CDR3 spells CASSFIQGNNEQFF. The CDR3 nucleotides are TGCGCCAGCAGCTTCATTCAGGGGAACAATGAGCAGTTCTTC.

The chain recombines TRBV4-1 with TRBJ2-2, with 7 nucleotides matching TRBD1. CDR3 size: 16 residues. The ends lost 2 bases at V and 2 bases at J; junction bases unmatched: 5. CDR1 is MGHRA and CDR2 is YSYEKL in the germline V gene. CDR3 DNA: TGCGCCAGCAGCCAATCGGGGACAGTTAACACCGGGGAGCTGTTTTTT. As protein: CASSQSGTVNTGELFF.

This clonotype was observed a handful of times. This chain links TRBV7-8 with TRBJ2-7, with D perhaps matching TRBD2 (5 bases). The CDR3 length is 13 residues. V was clipped by 4 bases and J by 3 bases, with 10 bases between them. From germline, CDR1 is SGHVS and CDR2 FQNEAQ. The CDR3 sequence is CASSSGGVYEQYF. The CDR3, as DNA: TGTGCCAGCAGCTCCGGAGGCGTCTACGAGCAGTACTTC.

The table lists this clonotype with a few counts. The chain couples TRBV7-9 to TRBJ2-7; 8 positions match TRBD2. V dropped 5 bases and J dropped 1; count of bases not matched to a gene: 4. This CDR3 spans 14 amino acids. Germline CDR1 is SEHNR and CDR2 is FQNEAQ (reference sequence). As DNA, the CDR3 is TGTGCCAGCAGCGAGAGCGGGGGTTCCTACGAGCAGTACGTC. It codes for CASSESGGSYEQYV.

This chain joins TRBV7-9 and TRBJ2-2; D unresolved. Trimming pared 4 bases from V and 5 bases from J, leaving 8 bases between. Germline CDR1 SEHNR, CDR2 FQNEAQ (reference sequence). The length of the CDR3 is 13 residues. The CDR3 DNA is TGTGCCAGCAGCTCGAGATTAACCGGGGAGCTGTTTTTT. Protein product: CASSSRLTGELFF.

This clonotype was counted a few times. V usage is TRBV20-1 and J usage is TRBJ2-7; 13 nucleotides line up with TRBD2. Unmatched junction bases numbered 4, after V lost 0 bases and J lost 2 bases. Germline CDR1 is DFQATT and CDR2 is SNEGSKA (reference sequence). The CDR3 extends over 16 amino acids. CDR3 sequence (DNA): TGCAGTGCTAGAGACAAGGGACTAGCGGGGACCTACGAGCAGTACTTC. It specifies CSARDKGLAGTYEQYF.

This clonotype occurred many times. The chain combines TRBV12-3 or TRBV12-4 with TRBJ2-3; tentative D call: TRBD1 (5 bases). The CDR3 consists of 16 residues. V lost 2 bases and J lost 6, with 18 bases in between. In DNA form, the CDR3 reads TGTGCCAGCAGTTTACTTCAGGGCCCGAATAGGGATACGCAGTATTTT. Protein sequence: CASSLLQGPNRDTQYF.